These 18 T cell receptor beta chains came from one sample sequenced in a study of blood T cell repertoires in COVID-19. TCRdb's copy holds only in-frame clones and misses some; the assay was immunoSEQ multiplex PCR. The sample lists a few hundred thousand clones; 85% to 90% were seen once. The sequenced sample was PBMCs or T cells enriched from blood (not recorded which). The receptors stem from a man in his late teens or twenties who had recovered from COVID-19.

This clone was observed a few times. J is TRBJ1-1 and V is TRBV7-3; weak D call: TRBD1 (5 bases). Germline V lookup: CDR1 SGHTA, CDR2 FQGTGA. The CDR3 length is 13 residues. The ends were cut back, 5 bases at V and 0 bases at J, with 7 bases in the middle. The CDR3 loop reads CASSRQMNTEAFF. The DNA of the CDR3 is TGTGCCAGCAGCCGACAGATGAACACTGAAGCTTTCTTT.

This chain joins TRBV18 and TRBJ2-7; D unclear. This CDR3 spans 15 amino acids. Germline V CDR1 and CDR2: KGHSH, LQKENI. Trimming stripped 5 bases from V and 2 bases from J, with 16 bases between. Here the CDR3 DNA reads TGTGCCAGCTCATCGACATCGGTGTTGGCCTACGAGCAGTACTTC. Encoded protein: CASSSTSVLAYEQYF.

The genes are TRBV12-3 or TRBV12-4 and TRBJ2-7; a weak D match, TRBD2 (7 bases). The CDR3 contains 13 residues. Trimming cost V 6 bases and J 5 bases, with 14 bases left between them. CDR3 sequence (DNA): TGTGCCAGCAGACAGGGAGGGATCAACGAGCAGTACTTC. Its translation: CASRQGGINEQYF.

V is TRBV5-1 and J is TRBJ2-7; 9 nucleotides agree with TRBD1. The CDR3 runs to 14 residues. V was clipped by 4 bases and J by 3 bases; unmatched bases: 5. Germline V gene data show CDR1 as SGHRS and CDR2 as YFSETQ. The CDR3 here is CASSRDRVLYEQYF. Written as DNA, the CDR3 is TGCGCCAGCAGCCGGGACAGGGTACTCTACGAGCAGTACTTC.

The CDR3 loop is CASSLEAAGTYNEQFF. CDR3 sequence (DNA): TGTGCCAGCAGCTTAGAAGCAGCGGGGACTTACAATGAGCAGTTCTTC. The V call is TRBV11-2, the J call TRBJ2-1, with 7 bases fitting TRBD2. Germline loops: CDR1 SGHAT, CDR2 FQNNGV. The CDR3 spans 16 residues. V gave up 0 bases and J gave up 4 bases; unmatched junction bases: 6.

The CDR3 DNA is TGTGCCAGCAGCTCCCTACCGGGACAGGGCGACAATGAGCAGTTCTTC. The encoded protein is CASSSLPGQGDNEQFF. The chain combines TRBV7-9 with TRBJ2-1, with 9 bases fitting TRBD1. This CDR3 is built from 16 residues. With V trimmed by 4 bases and J by 5 bases, 9 bases remained unmatched. Germline V gives CDR1 SEHNR, CDR2 FQNEAQ (reference sequence).

V is TRBV25-1 and J is TRBJ1-2, with a possible D match to TRBD1 (5 bases). V was clipped by 3 bases and J by 6 bases, with 14 bases between them. Germline V lookup: CDR1 MGHDK, CDR2 SYGVNS. This CDR3 comprises 14 residues. CDR3 in amino acids: CASSDSGRGDGYTF. The CDR3 region has the DNA TGTGCCAGCAGTGATTCTGGGCGGGGGGATGGCTACACCTTC.

This chain's CDR3 is CASSGGQGNYGYTF. The CDR3 region has the DNA TGTGCCAGCAGTGGGGGACAGGGGAACTATGGCTACACCTTC. The chain carries TRBV9 and TRBJ1-2; 10 bases align to TRBD1. The ends lost 5 bases at V and 2 bases at J; junction bases unmatched: 3. This CDR3 region has 14 residues. Germline values: CDR1 SGDLS, CDR2 YYNGEE.

V and J are TRBV7-6 and TRBJ2-1; 9 bases are a match to TRBD2. Germline lookup yields CDR1 SGHVS and CDR2 FNYEAQ. The CDR3 is made up of 17 amino acids. Trimming removed 2 bases from V and 4 bases from J; junction bases left unmatched: 9. CDR3 in DNA: TGTGCCAGCAGCTTAATCCACCTTGCGGGGGGGTACAATGAGCAGTTCTTC. Translating gives CASSLIHLAGGYNEQFF.

This rearrangement joins TRBV4-2 to TRBJ1-1; a possible D gene is TRBD1 (5 bases). Germline assignment: CDR1 LGHNA and CDR2 YNFKEQ. V gave up 4 bases and J gave up 1 base, with 10 bases separating them. The CDR3 spans 14 residues. CDR3 loop: CASSPGRGNTEAFF. The DNA of the CDR3 is TGTGCCAGCAGCCCGGGTAGGGGGAACACTGAAGCTTTCTTT.

This chain links TRBV6-5 with TRBJ1-1; 7 bases are a match to TRBD1. Germline CDR1 MNHEY, CDR2 SVGAGI. There are 13 residues in the CDR3. With V trimmed by 4 bases and J by 8 bases, 7 bases remained unmatched. Here the CDR3 reads CASSFYRGGEAFF. The CDR3 region has the DNA TGTGCCAGCAGTTTTTACAGGGGAGGAGAAGCTTTCTTT.

The chain links TRBV4-1 to TRBJ2-5; TRBD2 might be the D (6 bases). The CDR3 length is 15 residues. V was pared by 1 base and J by 2 bases, with 11 bases between. CDR1 and CDR2 from the germline V gene are MGHRA and YSYEKL. The CDR3 loop reads CASSQGGARQETQYF. The CDR3, as DNA: TGCGCCAGCAGCCAAGGCGGGGCGCGACAAGAGACCCAGTACTTC.

The V and J genes are TRBV11-3 and TRBJ2-7; TRBD2 agrees at 8 bases. This CDR3 has 15 amino acids. The J segment lost 5 bases and the V segment lost 5 bases, leaving 11 bases of the junction unmatched. Per the germline V gene, CDR1 is SGHNT and CDR2 is YENEEA. Here the CDR3 DNA reads TGTGCCAGCAGCCTAGGACTAGCCGAGACCGACGAGCAGTACTTC. This translates into CASSLGLAETDEQYF.

This rearrangement joins TRBV20-1 to TRBJ2-7; TRBD1 agrees at 7 bases. The CDR3 is made up of 11 amino acids. The V segment lost 6 bases and the J segment 5 bases; nucleotides outside the gene matches: 4. Germline V gives CDR1 DFQATT, CDR2 SNEGSKA (reference sequence). DNA for the CDR3: TGCAGTGCGGCGAGGGGGCACGAGCAGTACTTC. This gives the protein CSAARGHEQYF.

This chain joins TRBV28 and TRBJ1-2, with 8 bases fitting TRBD1. The CDR3 extends over 15 amino acids. Germline V gene lookup returns CDR1 MDHEN and CDR2 SYDVKM. J gave up 5 bases and V 6 bases, and 11 bases lay outside the gene matches. CDR3 sequence (DNA): TGTGCCAGCAGACTCGCCGGCGGGACAGGTTATGGCTACACCTTC. This codes for CASRLAGGTGYGYTF.

Concerning this clone: This same CDR3 is encoded by further DNA sequences in the sample. The chain uses TRBV24-1 and TRBJ2-1, with 7 bases matching TRBD1. This CDR3 is built from 15 residues. The V gene's germline CDR1 is KGHDR and CDR2 SFDVKD. Trimming cost V 4 bases and J 4 bases; bases outside gene matches: 6. The DNA of the CDR3 is TGTGCCACCAGTGACTTCCGGGACAGTTACAATGAGCAGTTCTTC. This encodes CATSDFRDSYNEQFF.

This clone was picked up one time. This sequence joins TRBV6-5 and TRBJ2-7; perhaps TRBD1 as D (5 bases). The length of the CDR3 is 13 residues. Trimming shortened V by 5 bases and J by 3 bases, and 11 bases separated the two germline ends. Germline V gene sequence: CDR1 MNHEY, CDR2 SVGAGI. CDR3 nucleotides: TGTGCCAGCAGTCCCCCAGGGTACTACGAGCAGTACTTC. Protein sequence: CASSPPGYYEQYF.

The CDR3 spells CASSPTPYEQYF. As DNA, the CDR3 is TGTGCCAGCAGTCCCACACCCTACGAGCAGTACTTC. V gene TRBV12-3 or TRBV12-4 combines with J gene TRBJ2-7; no clear D. With 5 bases removed from V and 2 bases from J, the gap between germline ends came to 7 bases. This CDR3 is built from 12 residues.